This T cell receptor beta chain stems from a study of shared clonotypes between healthy human individuals. Findings of the study overall: Against clonotypes common to all four donors, non-shared ones had lower generation probabilities. What rarefaction showed was incomplete sorted-subset sequencing despite large depth.

The CDR3 is made up of 13 amino acids. Trimming left V 6 bases short and J 4 bases short, with 10 bases between. Per germline, CDR1 MNHNS and CDR2 SASEGT. Within Nashville, Tennessee resided all donors, each a Caucasian adult. Remarks on this clone: Its antigen is currently unknown.

Replicate sorted-subset PCRs were loaded with approximately 190 ng DNA, about 30,000 T cell genomes. Using immunoSEQ multiplex PCR, the repertoire was profiled, and TCRdb retains in-frame clones only, with some absent. Of roughly 2.4 million clones detected, almost 96% appear once; the ten largest clones hold around 0.13%. The sequence was collected from a man aged 18 to 30 in good health. The chain carries TRBV6-1 and TRBJ1-5; D remains ambiguous. Sequencing was performed on naive CD4+ T cells sorted from blood. Indicated subset: CD45RA+ positively selected. CDR3 DNA sequence: TGTGCCAGCAGAGAGGCAGTAAATCAGCCCCAGCATTTT. Translation: CASREAVNQPQHF.